These 11 T cell receptor beta chains were sequenced from one sample in a study of radiation and T cells in renal cell carcinoma. Described time point: blood 4 weeks post-SBRT, at nephrectomy. Treatment noted: 15 Gy SBRT to primary tumor, nephrectomy 4 weeks later. Method: immunoSEQ multiplex PCR; TCRdb's copy keeps in-frame clones and lacks some. The sample records about 170,000 clones, roughly nine tenths being singletons. Material: blood, obtained from a patient whose treatment included radiotherapy and nephrectomy. The source of these receptors is a woman in her 50s with renal cell carcinoma.

CDR3 in amino acids: CASSMQGRHEAFF. CDR3 coding DNA: TGTGCCAGTAGTATGCAGGGCCGACATGAAGCTTTCTTT. The V and J genes are TRBV19 and TRBJ1-1; weak D call: TRBD1 (5 bases). In germline, CDR1 is LNHDA, CDR2 SQIVND (reference sequence). The CDR3 has 13 amino acids. Trimming took 3 bases from V and 7 from J, leaving 12 bases between them.

The gene calls are TRBV7-2 and TRBJ2-2; weak D call: TRBD2 (6 bases). Germline V lookup: CDR1 SGHTA, CDR2 FQGNSA. V was pared by 1 base and J by 3 bases, with 9 bases between. This CDR3 is 15 amino acids long. CDR3 sequence reads: CASSLVGGDTGELFF. CDR3 DNA sequence: TGTGCCAGCAGCTTAGTTGGAGGGGACACCGGGGAGCTGTTTTTT.

The gene calls are TRBV2 and TRBJ1-3; D is uncertain. The CDR3 runs 17 residues. The ends were cut back, 5 bases at V and 0 bases at J, with 17 bases in the middle. From germline, CDR1 is SNHLY and CDR2 FYNNEI. The CDR3 DNA sequence: TGTGCCAGCAGTCTCGAGGGAGCCCTGATCTCTGGAAACACCATATATTTT. This encodes CASSLEGALISGNTIYF. Full variable domain (remainder filled in from reference TRBV2 and TRBJ1-3): EPEVTQTPSHQVTQMGQEVILRCVPISNHLYFYWYRQILGQKVEFLVSFYNNEISEKSEIFDDQFSVERPDGSNFTLKIRSTKLEDSAMYFCASSLEGALISGNTIYFGEGSWLTVV.

The CDR3 sequence: CASSLDRVTDTQYF. The CDR3 DNA reads as TGTGCCAGCAGCTTGGACAGGGTAACAGATACGCAGTATTTT. This chain uses TRBV5-4 with TRBJ2-3, with D possibly matching TRBD1 (6 bases). The V end lost 0 bases, the J end lost 3 bases, and 8 bases lay between the germline ends. The length of the CDR3 is 14 residues. The germline V gene encodes CDR1 SGHNT and CDR2 YYREEE (reference sequence).

The genes are TRBV18 and TRBJ1-1, with D unclear. The germline gives CDR1 KGHSH, CDR2 LQKENI. The length of the CDR3 is 15 residues. The V gene lost 2 bases and the J gene lost 3 bases, with 13 bases spanning the gap. The CDR3 region has the DNA TGTGCCAGCTCACCAAGAGGGATGAGTGACACTGAAGCTTTCTTT. This translates into CASSPRGMSDTEAFF.

CDR3: CASTWTRGVTDTQYF. Written as DNA, the CDR3 is TGCGCCAGCACCTGGACTAGGGGAGTCACAGATACGCAGTATTTT. The chain is built from TRBV5-1 and TRBJ2-3, with 7 bases aligning to TRBD2. CDR1 is SGHRS and CDR2 is YFSETQ in the germline V gene. Trimming took 6 bases from V and 2 from J; bases not matched to a gene: 9. CDR3 length: 15 residues.

The chain has TRBV5-1 and TRBJ1-1; weak D call: TRBD1 (6 bases). The germline V gene encodes CDR1 SGHRS and CDR2 YFSETQ. The CDR3 is 13 residues long. V was cut by 5 bases and J by 4 bases, with 12 bases left in between. DNA of the CDR3: TGCGCCAGCAGGTTAACAGGGAGCACTGAAGCTTTCTTT. This codes for CASRLTGSTEAFF.

The gene calls are TRBV25-1 and TRBJ2-4; D possibly matches TRBD1 or TRBD2 (6 bases each). V was clipped by 5 bases and J by 1 base, with 15 bases between them. CDR1 and CDR2 from the germline V gene are MGHDK and SYGVNS. The CDR3 is 16 residues long. CDR3: CASSYGGRTAKNIQYF. The CDR3 coding sequence is TGTGCCAGCAGTTATGGGGGGCGAACGGCCAAAAACATTCAGTACTTC.

The chain couples TRBV6-5 to TRBJ1-6; D is uncertain. The V end was cut by 6 bases, the J end by 6 bases, with 9 bases between. Germline lookup yields CDR1 MNHEY and CDR2 SVGAGI. The CDR3 contains 13 residues. The DNA of the CDR3 is TGTGCCAGCAGCCGCGTCGTTAATTCACCCCTCCACTTT. It codes for CASSRVVNSPLHF.

This clone has only one observation. This rearrangement joins TRBV19 to TRBJ2-3; D is unresolved. Germline lookup yields CDR1 LNHDA and CDR2 SQIVND (reference sequence). The length of the CDR3 is 15 residues. V lost 0 bases and J lost 5, with 12 bases in between. In DNA form, the CDR3 reads TGTGCCAGTAGTATAGATCTTAGGGATGGAGATACGCAGTATTTT. Residues: CASSIDLRDGDTQYF.

The V and J genes are TRBV6-1 and TRBJ2-7; weak D call: TRBD1 (6 bases). The germline V and J ends were trimmed by 8 bases and 0 bases, with 11 bases remaining between them. This CDR3 has 13 amino acids. In germline, CDR1 is MNHNS, CDR2 SASEGT. CDR3 in DNA: TGTGCCAGCGGTGGACAGAGCTCCTACGAGCAGTACTTC. This codes for CASGGQSSYEQYF.